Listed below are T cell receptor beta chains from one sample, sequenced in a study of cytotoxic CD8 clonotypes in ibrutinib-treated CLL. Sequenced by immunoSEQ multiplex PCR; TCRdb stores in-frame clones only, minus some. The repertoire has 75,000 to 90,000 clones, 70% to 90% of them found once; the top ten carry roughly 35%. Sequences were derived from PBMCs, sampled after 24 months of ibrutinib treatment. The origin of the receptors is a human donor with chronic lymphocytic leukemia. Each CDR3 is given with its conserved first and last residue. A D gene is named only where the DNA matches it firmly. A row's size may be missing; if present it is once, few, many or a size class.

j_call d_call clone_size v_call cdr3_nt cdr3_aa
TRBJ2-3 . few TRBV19 TGTGCCAGTAGCCACAGGGCCACAGATACGCAGTATTTT CASSHRATDTQYF
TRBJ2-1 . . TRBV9 TGTGCCAGCAGCGGACGACAGGAGCAGTTCTTC CASSGRQEQFF
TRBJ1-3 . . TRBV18 TGTGCCAGCTCACCCTTCGACGGGAACTCTGGAAACACCATATATTTT CASSPFDGNSGNTIYF
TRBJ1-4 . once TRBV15 TGTGCCACCAGCAGGGCAGTTGCAACTAATGAAAAACTGTTTTTT CATSRAVATNEKLFF
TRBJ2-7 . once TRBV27 TGTGCCAGCAGTCCCTCCTCAGGAGAGCAGTACTTC CASSPSSGEQYF
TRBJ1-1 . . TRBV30 TGTGCCTGGAGTGGCGGGGGCGCGGGGGAGGCTGAAGCTTTCTTT CAWSGGGAGEAEAFF
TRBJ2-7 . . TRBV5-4 TGTGCCAGCAGCTACGGGCTAGGGCCCTACGAGCAGTACTTC CASSYGLGPYEQYF
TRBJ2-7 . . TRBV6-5 TGTGCCAGCAGTTACTTTCGAAGCAGCTACGAGCAGTACTTC CASSYFRSSYEQYF
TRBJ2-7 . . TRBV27 TGTGCCAGCAGCCAGGGTGACGCCTACGAGCAGTACTTC CASSQGDAYEQYF
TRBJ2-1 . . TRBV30 TGTGCCTGGAGTGTACGGGGGAGCGCCTGGAATGAGCAGTTCTTC CAWSVRGSAWNEQFF
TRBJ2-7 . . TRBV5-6 TGTGCCAGCAGCTCATGGGGGGACATCTCCTACGAGCAGTACTTC CASSSWGDISYEQYF
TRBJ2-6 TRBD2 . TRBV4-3 TGCGCCAGCAGCCAAGGTTTTTTTAGCGGGAGGGCCGCCTCTGGGGCCAACGTCCTGACTTTC CASSQGFFSGRAASGANVLTF
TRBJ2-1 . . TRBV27 TGTGCCAGCATGGGTGGCAATGAGCAGTTCTTC CASMGGNEQFF
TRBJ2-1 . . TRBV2 TGTGCCAGCAGGGGAACGAGGCGGTTGAATGAGCAGTTCTTC CASRGTRRLNEQFF